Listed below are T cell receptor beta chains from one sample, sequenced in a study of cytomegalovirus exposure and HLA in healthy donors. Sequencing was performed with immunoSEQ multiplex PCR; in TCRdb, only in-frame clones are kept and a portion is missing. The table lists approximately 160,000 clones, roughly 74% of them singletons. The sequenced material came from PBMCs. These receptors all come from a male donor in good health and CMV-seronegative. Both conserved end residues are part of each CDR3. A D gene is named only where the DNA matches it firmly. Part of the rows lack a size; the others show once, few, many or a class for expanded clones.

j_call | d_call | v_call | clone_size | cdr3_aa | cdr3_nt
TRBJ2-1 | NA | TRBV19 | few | CASSYRGAEGNEQFF | TGTGCCAGTAGTTACCGTGGGGCGGAGGGGAATGAGCAGTTCTTC
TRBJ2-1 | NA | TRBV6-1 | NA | CASRGREQFF | TGTGCCAGCAGGGGGAGGGAGCAGTTCTTC
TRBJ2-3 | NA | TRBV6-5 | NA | CASSYGPGTDTDTQYF | TGTGCCAGCAGTTACGGCCCGGGAACAGACACAGATACGCAGTATTTT
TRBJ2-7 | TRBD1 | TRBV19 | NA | CASSFQGQGYEQYF | TGTGCCAGTAGTTTCCAAGGACAGGGGTACGAGCAGTACTTC
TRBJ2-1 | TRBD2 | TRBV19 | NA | CASSPTGTSGEGRYNEQFF | TGTGCCAGTAGCCCGACCGGGACTAGCGGGGAGGGGCGCTACAATGAGCAGTTCTTC
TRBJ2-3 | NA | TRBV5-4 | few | CASSLAGALGDTQYF | TGTGCCAGCAGCTTGGCAGGGGCCCTAGGAGATACGCAGTATTTT
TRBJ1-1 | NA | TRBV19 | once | CASHGRAYVAFF | TGTGCCAGTCACGGCAGGGCCTACGTAGCTTTCTTT
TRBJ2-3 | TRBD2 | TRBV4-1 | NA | CASSRSGLADRPDTQYF | TGCGCCAGCAGCAGGAGCGGACTAGCCGACCGGCCCGATACGCAGTATTTT
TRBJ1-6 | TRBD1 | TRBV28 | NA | CATRGGRASPLHF | TGTGCCACCAGGGGGGGGAGGGCTTCACCCCTCCACTTT
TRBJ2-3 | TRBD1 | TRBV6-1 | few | CASSGDRPDTQYF | TGTGCCAGCAGTGGGGACAGGCCAGATACGCAGTATTTT
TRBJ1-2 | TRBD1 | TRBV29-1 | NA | CSVNRGLDYGYTF | TGCAGCGTTAACAGGGGGCTGGACTATGGCTACACCTTC
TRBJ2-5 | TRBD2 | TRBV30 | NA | CALLLAGRETQYF | TGTGCCTTATTACTAGCGGGCAGAGAGACCCAGTACTTC
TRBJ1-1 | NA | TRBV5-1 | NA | CASSLGSGKYTEAFF | TGCGCCAGCAGCTTGGGGTCAGGGAAGTACACTGAAGCTTTCTTT
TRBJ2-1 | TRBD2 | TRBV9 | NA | CASSPRVGGGINEQFF | TGTGCCAGCAGCCCTAGAGTGGGGGGGGGTATCAATGAGCAGTTCTTC
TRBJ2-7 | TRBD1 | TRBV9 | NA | CASSPQGTGWKSYEQYF | TGTGCCAGCAGCCCTCAAGGGACAGGGTGGAAATCCTACGAGCAGTACTTC
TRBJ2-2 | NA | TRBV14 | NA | CASSHGLANGELFF | TGTGCCAGCAGCCATGGCCTAGCCAACGGGGAGCTGTTTTTT
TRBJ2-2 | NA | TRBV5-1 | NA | CASSLHNTGELFF | TGCGCCAGCAGCTTACACAACACCGGGGAGCTGTTTTTT
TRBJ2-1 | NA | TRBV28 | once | CASSPPPSVEQFF | TGTGCCAGCAGTCCCCCTCCTAGCGTTGAGCAGTTCTTC
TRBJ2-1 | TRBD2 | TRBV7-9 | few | CASSSGTSDYNEQFF | TGTGCCAGCAGCTCCGGGACTAGCGATTACAATGAGCAGTTCTTC
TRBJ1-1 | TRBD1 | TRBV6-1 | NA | CASSAWDRGFAEAFF | TGTGCCAGCAGTGCCTGGGACAGGGGGTTTGCTGAAGCTTTCTTT
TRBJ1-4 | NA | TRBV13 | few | CASSQTGTNEKLFF | TGTGCCAGCAGCCAGACGGGGACTAATGAAAAACTGTTTTTT
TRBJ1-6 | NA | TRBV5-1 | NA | CASRLSGDTRDSPLHF | TGCGCCAGCAGGCTCAGCGGCGACACGAGGGATTCACCCCTCCACTTT
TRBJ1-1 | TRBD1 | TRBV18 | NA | CASSQGGDTEAFF | TGTGCCAGCTCCCAGGGGGGTGACACTGAAGCTTTCTTT
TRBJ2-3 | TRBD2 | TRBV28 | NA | CASSRLAGGSTDTQYF | TGTGCCAGCAGTCGGCTAGCGGGAGGGAGCACAGATACGCAGTATTTT
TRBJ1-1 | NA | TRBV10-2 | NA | CATGGTEAFF | TGCGCCACCGGAGGGACTGAAGCTTTCTTT